This TCR beta chain appears in the sequencing data of a study of blood T cells in healthy people across ages. Whole-study results and caveats: A conclusive naive versus antigen-experienced comparison was prevented by the unsorted PBMCs. Both naive CD4+ cell counts and diversity were greater in long-lived donors than in aged donors. Diversity of TCR beta correlated strongly with naive T cell percentage.

Donors gave 8 to 10 milliliters of peripheral blood apiece. A few counts support this clonotype. Its antigen is not identified. This CDR3 has 18 residues. In germline, CDR1 is SEHNR, CDR2 FQNEAQ (reference sequence). Trimming stripped 1 base from V and 1 base from J, with 19 bases between. Using a J-beta primer mix together with a sample-barcoded 5' primer, a second PCR was run for roughly 6 to 12 cycles. TCRdb redid the calling of the 5' RACE reads with MiXCR, one entry per CDR3 protein. The data hold 1.6 million or so distinct CDR3 sequences, with 30% to 35% observed a single time. What was sequenced was blood. This receptor was obtained from a woman in her thirties in good health. The chain is built from TRBV7-9 and TRBJ2-5, with D maybe TRBD2 (6 bases). The CDR3 sequence: CASSLGRPGGTSQETQYF. For the CDR3, the DNA is TGTGCCAGCAGCTTAGGCAGACCCGGGGGAACGTCCCAAGAGACCCAGTACTTC.